The 24 T cell receptor beta chains given below trace back to one sample, sequenced in a study of control samples from healthy donors and cancer patients (TCRdb year 2020). Receptor amplification or capture employed the immunoSEQ multiplex PCR assay. This immuneACCESS table, as held by TCRdb, lists in-frame sequences with V and J called but not all clones. Of the missing ones, under half trace to an unresolved V gene in checked studies; the others have no known cause. Present in this sample are around 150,000 clones, 70% to 90% of which were seen just once. The ten largest make up around 11% of the sample. What was sequenced was blood. The receptors come from a man aged 25-45 years in good health.

The V gene is TRBV19, the J gene TRBJ1-5; D gene unclear. The germline V gene has CDR1 LNHDA and CDR2 SQIVND (reference sequence). Trimming shortened V by 5 bases and J by 6 bases, and 8 bases separated the two germline ends. The CDR3 is made up of 12 amino acids. DNA of the CDR3: TGTGCCAGTAGTGGGGAATTTCAGCCCCAGCATTTT. Protein: CASSGEFQPQHF.

This clone is a singleton in its sample. This rearrangement joins TRBV13 to TRBJ2-7; TRBD2 aligns across 8 bases. Trimming at V came to 4 bases and at J to 0 bases, leaving 14 bases not matched to a gene. CDR3 length equals 18 residues. Germline CDR1 reads PRHDT; CDR2 reads FYEKMQ (reference sequence). This CDR3 reads CASSSRERENGNSYEQYF. CDR3 sequence (DNA): TGTGCCAGCAGCTCCCGCGAGCGGGAGAACGGCAACTCCTACGAGCAGTACTTC.

CDR3 in amino acids: CATSDPPLGGYTF. The CDR3 DNA reads TGTGCCACCAGTGACCCCCCTTTGGGTGGCTACACCTTC. This sequence joins TRBV24-1 and TRBJ1-2, with unresolved D. Germline V lookup: CDR1 KGHDR, CDR2 SFDVKD. V shed 4 bases and J shed 7 bases, with 12 bases lying between them. CDR3 length: 13 amino acids.

The chain is built from TRBV24-1 and TRBJ2-2; 8 bases line up with TRBD1. Germline CDR1 reads KGHDR; CDR2 reads SFDVKD. The CDR3 extends over 16 amino acids. V dropped 0 bases and J dropped 5; count of bases not matched to a gene: 4. The CDR3 loop reads CATSDLAGGPTGELFF. The DNA for the CDR3 is TGTGCCACCAGTGATTTGGCAGGGGGCCCAACCGGGGAGCTGTTTTTT.

This clone was recorded only once. The chain employs TRBV5-8 and TRBJ2-4, with D perhaps matching TRBD1 (5 bases). V lost 4 bases and J 0 bases, leaving 14 bases between the germline ends. CDR3 length: 16 residues. Germline CDR1 reads SGHTS; CDR2 reads YDEGEE. The CDR3 protein is CASSQRQFLAKNIQYF. The CDR3 DNA reads as TGTGCCAGCAGCCAGAGACAGTTTTTAGCCAAAAACATTCAGTACTTC.

The chain has TRBV7-2 and TRBJ2-5; 8 bases are a match to TRBD1. The length of the CDR3 is 15 residues. The V gene end was trimmed by 6 bases and the J gene end by 0 bases; junction bases not matched to a gene: 6. The germline CDR1 and CDR2 sequences are SGHTA and FQGNSA. The CDR3 spells CASSIQGQDQETQYF. The CDR3 bases are TGTGCCAGCAGTATTCAGGGACAGGACCAAGAGACCCAGTACTTC.

The J gene is TRBJ2-2, the V gene TRBV18, with D uncertain. The V end was cut by 2 bases, the J end by 1 base, with 8 bases between. Per germline, CDR1 KGHSH and CDR2 LQKENI. This CDR3 spans 15 amino acids. CDR3 in amino acids: CASSPASGNTGELFF. CDR3 coding DNA: TGTGCCAGCTCACCAGCTTCAGGGAACACCGGGGAGCTGTTTTTT.

The chain joins TRBV13 to TRBJ1-6; D remains ambiguous. The V end was cut by 4 bases, the J end by 0 bases, with 13 bases between. The CDR3 loop spans 17 amino acids. Germline-derived CDR1 and CDR2 are PRHDT and FYEKMQ (reference sequence). The CDR3 spells CASSSGWAGSYNSPLHF. The CDR3, as DNA: TGTGCCAGCAGCTCAGGATGGGCCGGCTCCTATAATTCACCCCTCCACTTT.

This chain uses TRBV9 with TRBJ2-1; 7 bases match TRBD1. Germline loops: CDR1 SGDLS, CDR2 YYNGEE. The CDR3 sequence is 17 residues long. Trimming took 3 bases from V and 0 from J; bases not matched to a gene: 9. CDR3 in amino acids: CASSDGQDGISYNEQFF. In DNA, the CDR3 is TGTGCCAGCAGCGACGGACAGGATGGCATCTCCTACAATGAGCAGTTCTTC.

In nucleotides, the CDR3 is TGTGCCAGCAGTGACTCGAAGGGGGCGCACACTGAAGCTTTCTTT. Translating gives CASSDSKGAHTEAFF. V usage is TRBV6-4 and J usage is TRBJ1-1, with 7 bases lining up with TRBD1. V gave up 0 bases and J gave up 3 bases; unmatched junction bases: 4. Germline-derived CDR1 and CDR2 are MRHNA and SNTAGT. The CDR3 extends over 15 amino acids.

The count of this clone is one. The chain recombines TRBV6-7 with TRBJ2-6; D is perhaps TRBD2 (5 bases). TRBV6-7 has ORF status, its function being uncertain. This CDR3 is 19 amino acids long. V was trimmed by 4 bases and J by 0 bases, leaving 19 bases between them. CDR3 DNA sequence: TGTGCCAGCAGTTCTCCGCCGGGAACCCAAAGCTCTGGGGCCAACGTCCTGACTTTC. Translating gives CASSSPPGTQSSGANVLTF.

The CDR3, as DNA: TGTGCTAGTGGTCGCGGGGGTCTAGCGGACAATGAGCAGTTCTTC. It encodes CASGRGGLADNEQFF. The V gene is TRBV12-5, the J gene TRBJ2-1; 7 bases map to TRBD2. The CDR3 is made up of 15 amino acids. V was clipped by 5 bases and J by 5 bases; unmatched bases: 9. Germline V gives CDR1 LGHNT, CDR2 FRNRAP.

The CDR3 is CASSQSTGDGYTF. CDR3 DNA: TGTGCCAGCAGCCAATCCACAGGGGATGGCTACACCTTC. The chain recombines TRBV7-3 with TRBJ1-2, with TRBD1 matching 7 bases. The trim removed 5 bases at V and 6 bases at J, leaving 6 bases unmatched. The CDR3 has 13 amino acids. Germline CDR1 SGHTA, CDR2 FQGTGA.

The chain combines TRBV6-5 with TRBJ2-1; TRBD1 agrees at 8 bases. The CDR3 covers 13 residues. V shed 6 bases and J 8 bases; nucleotides not matched to a gene: 6. In germline, CDR1 is MNHEY, CDR2 SVGAGI. DNA of the CDR3: TGTGCCAGCAGCCGGGACAGGCTCGATGAGCAGTTCTTC. Amino acid sequence: CASSRDRLDEQFF.

V usage is TRBV11-1 and J usage is TRBJ2-7; no clear D. Germline V gives CDR1 SGHAT, CDR2 FQDESV (reference sequence). The CDR3 contains 13 residues. Trimming removed 1 base at V and 4 bases at J, with 8 bases between. The CDR3 DNA follows: TGTGCCAGCAGCTTAGGAACGGAATACGAGCAGTACTTC. Its protein is CASSLGTEYEQYF.

The chain carries TRBV3-1 (or the pseudogene TRBV3-2) and TRBJ1-6, with D unclear. V was clipped by 6 bases and J by 0 bases, with 6 bases between them. The germline V gene encodes CDR1 LGHDT and CDR2 YNNKEL (reference sequence). There are 14 residues in the CDR3. CDR3 sequence: CASSQSSYNSPLHF. CDR3 sequence (DNA): TGTGCCAGCAGTCAGAGCTCCTATAATTCACCCCTCCACTTT.

This clone was found a few times. The chain links TRBV5-1 to TRBJ1-2, with D perhaps matching TRBD1 (5 bases). The V end was cut by 0 bases, the J end by 4 bases, with 10 bases between. The CDR3 has 14 residues. Looked up from germline, CDR1 is SGHRS and CDR2 is YFSETQ. CDR3 loop: CASSLGPDTYGYTF. The CDR3 region has the DNA TGCGCCAGCAGCTTGGGCCCGGACACCTATGGCTACACCTTC.

The J gene is TRBJ1-4, the V gene TRBV9; TRBD1 agrees at 7 bases. V trimming: 2 bases; J trimming: 4 bases; junction bases outside the gene matches: 2. The CDR3 is made up of 14 amino acids. Per the germline V gene, CDR1 is SGDLS and CDR2 is YYNGEE. In nucleotides, the CDR3 is TGTGCCAGCAGCGTGGGACAGTTTAATGAAAAACTGTTTTTT. Translating gives CASSVGQFNEKLFF. The full variable domain, rest sourced from reference TRBV9 and TRBJ1-4, is DSGVTQTPKHLITATGQRVTLRCSPRSGDLSVYWYQQSLDQGLQFLIQYYNGEERAKGNILERFSAQQFPDLHSELNLSSLELGDSALYFCASSVGQFNEKLFFGSGTQLSVL.

V and J are TRBV7-3 and TRBJ2-2; a possible D gene is TRBD1 (5 bases). V was pared by 5 bases and J by 7 bases, with 17 bases between. Germline-derived CDR1 and CDR2 are SGHTA and FQGTGA. This CDR3 has 15 amino acids. The CDR3 is CASSASQGRGGELFF. The CDR3 DNA reads as TGTGCCAGCAGCGCTTCTCAGGGTCGAGGCGGGGAGCTGTTTTTT.

This chain uses TRBV3-1 (or the pseudogene TRBV3-2) with TRBJ2-7; 7 bases are shared with TRBD2. Germline lookup yields CDR1 LGHDT and CDR2 YNNKEL (reference sequence). The CDR3 is 14 residues long. The ends lost 3 bases at V and 3 bases at J; junction bases unmatched: 5. The CDR3 DNA reads TGTGCCAGCAGCCAGGTGGGAGGGAACTACGAGCAGTACTTC. Amino acids: CASSQVGGNYEQYF.

The genes are TRBV6-5 and TRBJ2-1; possibly TRBD2 for D (6 bases). This CDR3 comprises 14 residues. Trimming removed 6 bases from V and 9 bases from J, with 18 bases in between. Germline values: CDR1 MNHEY, CDR2 SVGAGI. The CDR3 region is CASRRATSASEQFF. The DNA of the CDR3 is TGTGCCAGCAGGCGGGCGACTAGTGCCAGTGAGCAGTTCTTC.

This clone was picked up one time. The DNA for the CDR3 is TGTGCCATCAGTGACCCTCCTTGGGCGGTAGCTAACTATGGCTACACCTTC. Translation: CAISDPPWAVANYGYTF. The rearrangement uses TRBV10-3 and TRBJ1-2, with D unclear. The CDR3 is made up of 17 amino acids. The V end was cut by 3 bases, the J end by 0 bases, with 17 bases between. CDR1 is ENHRY and CDR2 is SYGVKD in the germline V gene.

The rearrangement uses TRBV7-9 and TRBJ2-3; TRBD2 is a possible D gene (7 bases). CDR1 is SEHNR, CDR2 FQNEAQ, per germline (reference sequence). The germline V and J ends were trimmed by 5 bases and 6 bases, with 15 bases remaining between them. The CDR3 runs to 14 residues. In nucleotides, the CDR3 is TGTGCCAGCAGCCCTGGGGGGGCAGGGGATACGCAGTATTTT. Translated, it gives CASSPGGAGDTQYF.

The rearrangement uses TRBV11-2 and TRBJ2-3; D possibly corresponds to TRBD2 (6 bases). Germline V CDR1 and CDR2: SGHAT, FQNNGV. CDR3 length: 15 amino acids. The germline V and J ends were trimmed by 3 bases and 0 bases, with 10 bases remaining between them. As DNA, the CDR3 is TGTGCCAGCAGCTTTCTAAGCGGGAGCACAGATACGCAGTATTTT. Protein: CASSFLSGSTDTQYF.